In this sample, the clone carrying this TCR beta chain turned up a few times. The antigen is not known. The data were obtained in a study of T cells after yellow fever vaccination. Study background: Preparation of the low-cell-number fractions used SMART-Seq v4 Ultra Low Input. Study-wide results and caveats: Any FACS-sorted repertoire could hold abundant clonotypes that contaminate it from the bulk population. Reappearance after the booster was seen for most primary-vaccination clones, at 96% CD4 and less than 90% CD8.

Trimming cost V 8 bases and J 2 bases, with 7 bases left between them. This CDR3 has 12 amino acids. Germline lookup yields CDR1 SNHLY and CDR2 FYNNEI. MiXCR was run by TCRdb on the 5' RACE reads, yielding one entry per CDR3 protein. Of under 400,000 distinct CDR3 sequences in the sample, approximately 10% were seen once. This clonotype originated in a man aged 18 to 29 who received the YFV17D yellow fever vaccine. This material consisted of PBMCs, taken on the day of the first yellow fever vaccination. The genes are TRBV2 and TRBJ1-3; D ambiguous. The CDR3 spells CASSRAGNTIYF. The CDR3 DNA reads TGTGCCAGCTCCCGGGCTGGAAACACCATATATTTT.